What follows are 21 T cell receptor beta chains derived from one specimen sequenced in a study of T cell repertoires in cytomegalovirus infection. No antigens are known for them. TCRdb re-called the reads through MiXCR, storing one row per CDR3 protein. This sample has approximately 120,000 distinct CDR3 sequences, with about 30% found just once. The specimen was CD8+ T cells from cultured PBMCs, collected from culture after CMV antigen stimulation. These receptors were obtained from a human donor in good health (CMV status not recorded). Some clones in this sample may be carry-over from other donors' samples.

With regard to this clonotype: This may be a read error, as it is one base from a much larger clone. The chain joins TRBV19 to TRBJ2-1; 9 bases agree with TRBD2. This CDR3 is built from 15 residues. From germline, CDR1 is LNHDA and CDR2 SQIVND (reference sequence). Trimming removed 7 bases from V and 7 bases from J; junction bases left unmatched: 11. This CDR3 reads CASTVAGAPRNEQFF. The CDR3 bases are TGTGCCAGTACCGTAGCGGGGGCTCCCCGGAATGAGCAGTTCTTC.

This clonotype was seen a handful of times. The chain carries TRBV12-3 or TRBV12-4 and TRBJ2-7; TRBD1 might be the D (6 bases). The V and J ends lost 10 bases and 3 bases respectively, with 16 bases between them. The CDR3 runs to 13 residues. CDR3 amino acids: CATEGGQLYEQYF. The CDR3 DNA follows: TGTGCCACTGAAGGGGGACAACTCTACGAGCAGTACTTC.

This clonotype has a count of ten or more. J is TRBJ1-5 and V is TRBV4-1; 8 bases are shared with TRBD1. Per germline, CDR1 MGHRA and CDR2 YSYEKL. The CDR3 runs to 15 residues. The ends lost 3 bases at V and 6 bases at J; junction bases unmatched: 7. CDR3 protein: CASSQFQGAGQPQHF. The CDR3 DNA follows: TGCGCCAGCAGCCAGTTCCAGGGGGCTGGTCAGCCCCAGCATTTT.

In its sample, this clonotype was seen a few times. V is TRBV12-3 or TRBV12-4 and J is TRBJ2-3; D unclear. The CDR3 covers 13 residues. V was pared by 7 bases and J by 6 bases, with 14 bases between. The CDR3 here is CASTSPPSDTQYF. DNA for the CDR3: TGTGCCAGCACCTCCCCCCCGAGTGATACGCAGTATTTT.

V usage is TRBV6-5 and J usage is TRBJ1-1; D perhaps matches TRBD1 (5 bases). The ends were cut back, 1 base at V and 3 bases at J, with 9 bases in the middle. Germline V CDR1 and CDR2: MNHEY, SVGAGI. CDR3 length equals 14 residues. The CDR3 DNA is TGTGCCAGCAGTTACTGGGGCGAGTACACTGAAGCTTTCTTT. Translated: CASSYWGEYTEAFF.

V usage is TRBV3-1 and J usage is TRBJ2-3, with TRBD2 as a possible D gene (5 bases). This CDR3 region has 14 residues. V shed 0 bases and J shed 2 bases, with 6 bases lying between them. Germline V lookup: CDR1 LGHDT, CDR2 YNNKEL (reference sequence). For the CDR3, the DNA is TGTGCCAGCAGCCAAGAAGGACTCACAGATACGCAGTATTTT. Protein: CASSQEGLTDTQYF.

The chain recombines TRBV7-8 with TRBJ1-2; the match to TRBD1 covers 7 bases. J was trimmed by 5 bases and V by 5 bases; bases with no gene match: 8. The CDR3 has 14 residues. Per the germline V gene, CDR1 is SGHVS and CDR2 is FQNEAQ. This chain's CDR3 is CASSAPGTDYGYTF. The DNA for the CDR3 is TGTGCCAGCAGCGCTCCCGGGACAGATTATGGCTACACCTTC.

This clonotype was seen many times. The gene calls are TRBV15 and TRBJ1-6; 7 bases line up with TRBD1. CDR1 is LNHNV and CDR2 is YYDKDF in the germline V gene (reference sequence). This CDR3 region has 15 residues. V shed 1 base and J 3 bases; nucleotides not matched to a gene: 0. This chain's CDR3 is CATSRGQGYNSPLHF. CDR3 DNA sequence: TGTGCCACCAGCAGAGGACAGGGCTATAATTCACCCCTCCACTTT.

This CDR3 is CASRGSWATAEQFF. CDR3 DNA: TGTGCCAGCAGGGGGTCCTGGGCTACGGCCGAGCAGTTCTTC. J is TRBJ2-1 and V is TRBV28; D gene unclear. Trimming cost V 6 bases and J 10 bases, with 19 bases left between them. The V gene's germline CDR1 is MDHEN and CDR2 SYDVKM. The CDR3 runs 14 residues.

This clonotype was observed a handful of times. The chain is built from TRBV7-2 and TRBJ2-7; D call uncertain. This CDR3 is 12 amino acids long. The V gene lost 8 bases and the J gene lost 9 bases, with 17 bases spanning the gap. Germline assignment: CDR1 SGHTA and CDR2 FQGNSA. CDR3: CASGNFEPVQYF. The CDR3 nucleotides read TGTGCCAGCGGAAACTTCGAACCGGTGCAGTACTTC.

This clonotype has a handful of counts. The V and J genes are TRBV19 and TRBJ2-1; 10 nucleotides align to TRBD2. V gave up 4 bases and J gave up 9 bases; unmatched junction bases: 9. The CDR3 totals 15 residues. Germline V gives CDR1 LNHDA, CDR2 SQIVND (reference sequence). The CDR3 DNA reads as TGTGCCAGTAGTACCAGCGGGGGGGCGGGGGGTGAGCAGTTCTTC. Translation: CASSTSGGAGGEQFF.

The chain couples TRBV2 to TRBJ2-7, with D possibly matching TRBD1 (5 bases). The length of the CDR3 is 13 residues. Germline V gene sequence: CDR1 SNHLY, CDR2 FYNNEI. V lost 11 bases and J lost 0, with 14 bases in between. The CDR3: CAFSPTDSYEQYF. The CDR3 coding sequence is TGTGCCTTCTCCCCGACAGACTCCTACGAGCAGTACTTC.

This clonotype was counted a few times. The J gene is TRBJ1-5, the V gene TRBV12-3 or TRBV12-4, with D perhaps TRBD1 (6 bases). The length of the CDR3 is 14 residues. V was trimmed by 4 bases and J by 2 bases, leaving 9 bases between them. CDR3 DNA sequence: TGTGCCAGCAGTTCCTCAGGGGGCAATCAGCCCCAGCATTTT. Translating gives CASSSSGGNQPQHF.

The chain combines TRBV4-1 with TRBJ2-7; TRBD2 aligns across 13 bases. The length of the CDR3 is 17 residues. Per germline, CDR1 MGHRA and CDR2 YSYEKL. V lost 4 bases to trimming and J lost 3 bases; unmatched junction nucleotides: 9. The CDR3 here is CASSPSGTSGDYYEQYF. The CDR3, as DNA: TGCGCCAGCAGCCCAAGCGGGACTAGCGGGGACTACTACGAGCAGTACTTC.

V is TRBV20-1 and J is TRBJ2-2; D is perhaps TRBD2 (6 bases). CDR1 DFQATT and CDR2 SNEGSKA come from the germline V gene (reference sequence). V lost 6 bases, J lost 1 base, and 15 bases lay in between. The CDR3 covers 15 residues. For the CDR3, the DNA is TGCAGTGCGGAGGTTGGGGGGAAGAACACCGGGGAGCTGTTTTTT. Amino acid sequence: CSAEVGGKNTGELFF.

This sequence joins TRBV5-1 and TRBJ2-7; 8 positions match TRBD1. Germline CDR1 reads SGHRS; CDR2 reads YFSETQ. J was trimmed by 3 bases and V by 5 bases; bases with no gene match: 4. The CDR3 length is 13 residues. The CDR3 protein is CASRIDRGYEQYF. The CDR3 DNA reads TGCGCCAGCAGAATTGACAGGGGCTACGAGCAGTACTTC. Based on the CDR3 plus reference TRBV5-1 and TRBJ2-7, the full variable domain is KAGVTQTPRYLIKTRGQQVTLSCSPISGHRSVSWYQQTPGQGLQFLFEYFSETQRNKGNFPGRFSGRQFSNSRSEMNVSTLELGDSALYLCASRIDRGYEQYFGPGTRLTVT.

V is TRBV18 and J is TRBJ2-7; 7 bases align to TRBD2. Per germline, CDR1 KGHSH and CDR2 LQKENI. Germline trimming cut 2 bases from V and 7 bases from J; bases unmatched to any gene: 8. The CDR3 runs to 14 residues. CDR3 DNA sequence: TGTGCCAGCTCACCAATGGCGGGGGACGTGGAGCAGTACTTC. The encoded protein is CASSPMAGDVEQYF.

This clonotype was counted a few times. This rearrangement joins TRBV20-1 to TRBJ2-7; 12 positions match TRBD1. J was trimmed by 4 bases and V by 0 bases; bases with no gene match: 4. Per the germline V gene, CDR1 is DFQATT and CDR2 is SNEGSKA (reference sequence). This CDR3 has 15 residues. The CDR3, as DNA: TGCAGTGCTAGAGACTGGGACAGGGGGCTTTACGAGCAGTACTTC. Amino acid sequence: CSARDWDRGLYEQYF.

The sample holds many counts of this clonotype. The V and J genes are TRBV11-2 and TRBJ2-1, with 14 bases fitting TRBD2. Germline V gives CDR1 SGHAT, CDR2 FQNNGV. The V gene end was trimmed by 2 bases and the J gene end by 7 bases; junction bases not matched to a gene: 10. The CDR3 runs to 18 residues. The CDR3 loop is CASSLLGTSGGFWNEQFF. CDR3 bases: TGTGCCAGCAGCTTACTCGGGACTAGCGGGGGTTTTTGGAATGAGCAGTTCTTC.

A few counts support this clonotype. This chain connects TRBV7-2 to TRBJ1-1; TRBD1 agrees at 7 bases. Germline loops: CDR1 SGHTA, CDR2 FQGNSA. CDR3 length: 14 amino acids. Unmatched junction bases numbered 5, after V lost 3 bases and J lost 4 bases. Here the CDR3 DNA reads TGTGCCAGCAGCTTTATGACAGGGTTCACTGAAGCTTTCTTT. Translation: CASSFMTGFTEAFF. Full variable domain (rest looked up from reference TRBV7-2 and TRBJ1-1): GAGVSQSPSNKVTEKGKDVELRCDPISGHTALYWYRQSLGQGLEFLIYFQGNSAPDKSGLPSDRFSAERTGGSVSTLTIQRTQQEDSAVYLCASSFMTGFTEAFFGQGTRLTVV.

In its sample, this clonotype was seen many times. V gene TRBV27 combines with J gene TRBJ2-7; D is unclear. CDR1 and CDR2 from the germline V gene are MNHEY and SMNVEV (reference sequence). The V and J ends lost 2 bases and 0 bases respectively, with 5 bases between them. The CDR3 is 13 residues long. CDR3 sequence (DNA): TGTGCCAGCAGTTTACCGGGCTCCTACGAGCAGTACTTC. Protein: CASSLPGSYEQYF.